The sequence of this TCR beta chain was determined in a study of T cell responses to AZD1222 COVID-19 vaccine. Concerning this clone itself: Its antigen is as yet unknown.

CDR1 LNHDA and CDR2 SQIVND come from the germline V gene (reference sequence). The V and J ends lost 6 bases and 2 bases, in that order; junction bases with no gene match: 2. This CDR3 contains 14 residues. Only in-frame clones appear in the TCRdb table, and some are missing; sequencing was by immunoSEQ multiplex PCR. This table has some 180,000 clones, 90% to 95% appearing once. Study conclusions and caveats: Clonal diversity was possibly underestimated, and white British individuals and females predominated among donors. Repertoires in all cases were sampled only once the peak T cell response had passed.

This specimen consisted of peripheral blood, obtained 28 days after the second dose of the MenACWY control vaccine. J is TRBJ1-3 and V is TRBV19, with 9 bases aligning to TRBD1. The clonotype was recovered from an adult who received the MenACWY meningococcal vaccine as a control. The CDR3 coding sequence is TGTGCCAGTAGGGACAGGGGAGCTGGAAACACCATATATTTT. Amino acids: CASRDRGAGNTIYF. Combining the CDR3 with reference TRBV19 and TRBJ1-3 gives the whole variable domain DGGITQSPKYLFRKEGQNVTLSCEQNLNHDAMYWYRQDPGQGLRLIYYSQIVNDFQKGDIAEGYSVSREKKESFPLTVTSAQKNPTAFYLCASRDRGAGNTIYFGEGSWLTVV.